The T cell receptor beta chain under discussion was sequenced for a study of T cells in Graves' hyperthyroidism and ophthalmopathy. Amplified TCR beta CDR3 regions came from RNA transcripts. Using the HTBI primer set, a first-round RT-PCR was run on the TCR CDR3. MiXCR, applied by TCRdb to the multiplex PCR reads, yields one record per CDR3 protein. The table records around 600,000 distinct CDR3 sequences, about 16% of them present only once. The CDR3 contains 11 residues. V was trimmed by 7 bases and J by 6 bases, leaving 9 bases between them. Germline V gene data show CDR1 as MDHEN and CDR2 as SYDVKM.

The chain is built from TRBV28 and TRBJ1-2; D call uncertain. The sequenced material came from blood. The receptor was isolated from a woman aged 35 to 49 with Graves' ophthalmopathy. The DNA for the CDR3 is TGTGCCAGCAATTTCGAGGATGGCTACACCTTC. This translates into CASNFEDGYTF.